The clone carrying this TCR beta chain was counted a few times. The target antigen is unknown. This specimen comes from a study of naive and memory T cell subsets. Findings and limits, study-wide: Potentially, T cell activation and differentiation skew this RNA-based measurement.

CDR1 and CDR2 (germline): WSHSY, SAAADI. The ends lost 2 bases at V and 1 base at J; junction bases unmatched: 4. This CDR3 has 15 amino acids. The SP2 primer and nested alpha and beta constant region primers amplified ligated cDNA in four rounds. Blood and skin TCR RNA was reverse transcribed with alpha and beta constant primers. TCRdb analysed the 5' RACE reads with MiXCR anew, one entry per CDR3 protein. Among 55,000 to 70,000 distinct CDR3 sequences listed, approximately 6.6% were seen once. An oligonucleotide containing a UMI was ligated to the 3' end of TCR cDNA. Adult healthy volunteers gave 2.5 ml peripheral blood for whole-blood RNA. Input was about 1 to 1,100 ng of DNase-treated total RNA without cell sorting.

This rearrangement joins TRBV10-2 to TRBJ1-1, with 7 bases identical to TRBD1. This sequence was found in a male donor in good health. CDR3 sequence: CASSEPGQSNTEAFF. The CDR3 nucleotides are TGCGCCAGCAGTGAGCCGGGACAGTCGAACACTGAAGCTTTCTTT.